This T cell receptor (beta chain) was sequenced for a study of T cells in Graves' hyperthyroidism and ophthalmopathy. Regions amplified from RNA transcripts were the TCR beta CDR3 regions. First-round RT-PCR with HTBI primers amplified the TCR CDR3 region. MiXCR, applied by TCRdb to the multiplex PCR reads, yields one record per CDR3 protein. The sample includes about 660,000 distinct CDR3 sequences, roughly 46% of them seen just once. The study, taken as a whole, reports: A 13 V-J model separated ophthalmopathy from stable hyperthyroidism. Clonotypes that were expanded in thyroid above 0.001 mostly appeared in blood too. It was a median approximately six months before onset that the model predicted ophthalmopathy.

The study left out patients who had uncontrolled infection, other autoimmune disease, pregnancy or lactation. To note about this clonotype: Its antigen is currently unknown.

The source is an adult man with Graves' disease, either hyperthyroidism or ophthalmopathy (not recorded which). Material: peripheral blood or thyroid tissue (not recorded which).

The CDR3 here is CATPMRTNTEAFF. The CDR3 DNA follows: TGTGCTACACCAATGCGTACGAACACTGAAGCTTTCTTT. V gene TRBV25-1 combines with J gene TRBJ1-1; no definite D call. Germline lookup yields CDR1 MGHDK and CDR2 SYGVNS. CDR3 size: 13 residues.